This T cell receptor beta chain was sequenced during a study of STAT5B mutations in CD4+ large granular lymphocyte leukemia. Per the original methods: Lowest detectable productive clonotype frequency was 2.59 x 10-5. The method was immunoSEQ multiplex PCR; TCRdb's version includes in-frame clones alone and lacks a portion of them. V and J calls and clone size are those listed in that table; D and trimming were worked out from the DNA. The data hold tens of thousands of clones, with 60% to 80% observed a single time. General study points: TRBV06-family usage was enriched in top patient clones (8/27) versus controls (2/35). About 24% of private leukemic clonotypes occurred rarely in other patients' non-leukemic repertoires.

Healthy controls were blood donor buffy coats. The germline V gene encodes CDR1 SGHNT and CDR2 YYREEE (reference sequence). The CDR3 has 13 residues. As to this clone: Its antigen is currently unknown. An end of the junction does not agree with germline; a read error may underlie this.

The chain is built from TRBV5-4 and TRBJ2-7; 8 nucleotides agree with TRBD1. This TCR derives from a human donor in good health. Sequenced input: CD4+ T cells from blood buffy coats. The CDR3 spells CASSLVGTGEQYF. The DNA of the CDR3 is TGTGCCAGCAGTTTGGTGGGGACAGGTGAGCAGTACTTC.